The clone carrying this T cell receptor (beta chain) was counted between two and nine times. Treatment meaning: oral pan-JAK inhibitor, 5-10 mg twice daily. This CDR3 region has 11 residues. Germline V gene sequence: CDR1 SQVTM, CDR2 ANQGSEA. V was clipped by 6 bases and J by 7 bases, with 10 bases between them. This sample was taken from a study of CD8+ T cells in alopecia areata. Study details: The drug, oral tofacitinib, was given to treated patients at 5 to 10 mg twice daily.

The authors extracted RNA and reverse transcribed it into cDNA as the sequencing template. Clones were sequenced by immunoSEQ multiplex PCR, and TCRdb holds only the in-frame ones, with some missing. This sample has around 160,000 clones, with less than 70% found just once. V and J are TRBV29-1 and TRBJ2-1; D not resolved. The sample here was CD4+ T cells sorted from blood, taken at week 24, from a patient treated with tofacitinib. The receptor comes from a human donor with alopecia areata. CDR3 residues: CSVSHRNEQFF. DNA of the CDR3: TGCAGCGTCTCACACAGAAATGAGCAGTTCTTC.